The clone carrying this TCR beta chain was detected only once. The antigen remains undetermined. The sample belongs to a study of early stage breast cancer tumors. The wider study: Among some twelve ER+/PR+/HER2- tumors, eight were ductal, four lobular. Each sample averaged approximately 9.8-fold read coverage.

Overall study results and limits: Most shared enriched TCRB sequences were commonly generated ones.

The protocol was immunoSEQ multiplex PCR, while the TCRdb copy is restricted to in-frame clones and leaves out a portion. Among about 14,000 clones listed, over 60% were seen once. CDR1 and CDR2 from the germline V gene are SGHVS and FQNEAQ. The CDR3 consists of 14 residues. Trimming shortened V by 5 bases and J by 0 bases, and 10 bases separated the two germline ends. This TCR came from a person aged 45 to 59 with breast cancer. The rearrangement links TRBV7-8 to TRBJ1-1; no reliable D call. The sequencing sample was made of normal breast tissue next to the tumor. The DNA of the CDR3 is TGTGCCAGCAGCCCCACAGAATTGAACACTGAAGCTTTCTTT. As protein: CASSPTELNTEAFF.